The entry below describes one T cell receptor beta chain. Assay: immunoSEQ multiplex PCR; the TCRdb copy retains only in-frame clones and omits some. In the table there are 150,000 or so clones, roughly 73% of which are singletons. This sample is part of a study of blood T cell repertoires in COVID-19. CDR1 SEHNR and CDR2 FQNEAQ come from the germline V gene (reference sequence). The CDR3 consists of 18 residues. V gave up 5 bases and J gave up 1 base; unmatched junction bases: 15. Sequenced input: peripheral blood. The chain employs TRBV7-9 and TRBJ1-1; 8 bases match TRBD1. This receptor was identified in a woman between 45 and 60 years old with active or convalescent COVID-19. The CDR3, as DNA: TGTGCCAGCAGCCCTAGACAGGGGCCTGGAGAGCCGAACACTGAAGCTTTCTTT. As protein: CASSPRQGPGEPNTEAFF.